This TCR beta chain was obtained from a study of metastatic and nonmetastatic thyroid tumors. TCRdb reassembled clones from the PCR reads with MiXCR. The sample lists about 14,000 clones, 32% seen once, with roughly 24% in the top ten. The CDR3 is 13 residues long. CDR1 is SGHRS, CDR2 YFSETQ, per germline. Trimming pared 0 bases from V and 7 bases from J, leaving 10 bases between. Thyroid surgery took place with no prior treatment in any patient. The chain couples TRBV5-1 to TRBJ1-2; weak D call: TRBD1 (5 bases). The sequence was collected from a female donor with papillary thyroid cancer or a benign thyroid nodule (not recorded which). Some clones in this sample may be carry-over from other donors' samples. Input material: tumor tissue. The DNA for the CDR3 is TGCGCCAGCAGCTTGGATGACCAGGGTGGCTACACCTTC. Translation gives CASSLDDQGGYTF. The full variable domain, completed using reference TRBV5-1 and TRBJ1-2, is KAGVTQTPRYLIKTRGQQVTLSCSPISGHRSVSWYQQTPGQGLQFLFEYFSETQRNKGNFPGRFSGRQFSNSRSEMNVSTLELGDSALYLCASSLDDQGGYTFGSGTRLTVV.